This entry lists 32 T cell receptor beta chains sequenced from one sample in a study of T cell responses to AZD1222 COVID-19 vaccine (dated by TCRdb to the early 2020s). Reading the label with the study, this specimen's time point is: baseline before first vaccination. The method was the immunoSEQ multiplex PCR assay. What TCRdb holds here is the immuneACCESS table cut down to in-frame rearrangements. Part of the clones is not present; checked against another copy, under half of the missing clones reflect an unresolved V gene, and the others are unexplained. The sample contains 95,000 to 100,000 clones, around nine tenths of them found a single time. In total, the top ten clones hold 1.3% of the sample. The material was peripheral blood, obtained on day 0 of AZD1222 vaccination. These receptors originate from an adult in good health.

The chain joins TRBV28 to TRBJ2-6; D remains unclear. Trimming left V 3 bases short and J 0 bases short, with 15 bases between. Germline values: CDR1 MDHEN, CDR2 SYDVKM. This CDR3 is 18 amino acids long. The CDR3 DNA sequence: TGTGCCAGCAGTTTGGGTGGTTGGAGTATCTCTGGGGCCAACGTCCTGACTTTC. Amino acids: CASSLGGWSISGANVLTF.

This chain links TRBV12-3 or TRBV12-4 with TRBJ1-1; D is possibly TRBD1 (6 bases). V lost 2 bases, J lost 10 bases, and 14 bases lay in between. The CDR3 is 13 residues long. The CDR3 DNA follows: TGTGCCAGCAGTTTAAGGACAGATGGTTCAGCTTTCTTT. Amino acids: CASSLRTDGSAFF.

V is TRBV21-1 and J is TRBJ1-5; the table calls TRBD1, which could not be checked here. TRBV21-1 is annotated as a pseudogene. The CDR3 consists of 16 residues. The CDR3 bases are TGTGCCAGCACCCCCAGGGGGTCTTATAGCAATCAGCCCCAGCATTTT. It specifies CASTPRGSYSNQPQHF.

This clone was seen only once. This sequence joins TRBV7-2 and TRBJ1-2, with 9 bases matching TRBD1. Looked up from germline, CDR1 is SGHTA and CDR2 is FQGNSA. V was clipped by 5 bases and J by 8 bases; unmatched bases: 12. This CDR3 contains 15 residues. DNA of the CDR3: TGTGCCAGCAGCCCTTGGACAGGGGTGACGGGGGGCTACACCTTC. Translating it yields CASSPWTGVTGGYTF.

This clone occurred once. The CDR3 DNA follows: TGTGCCAGCAGCTTAGGTGCAGGTTCCCGCACAGATACGCAGTATTTT. Its protein product is CASSLGAGSRTDTQYF. The chain is built from TRBV7-9 and TRBJ2-3; D is undetermined. V gave up 1 base and J gave up 1 base, with 12 bases separating them. Germline V gene data show CDR1 as SEHNR and CDR2 as FQNEAQ (reference sequence). The CDR3 loop spans 16 amino acids.

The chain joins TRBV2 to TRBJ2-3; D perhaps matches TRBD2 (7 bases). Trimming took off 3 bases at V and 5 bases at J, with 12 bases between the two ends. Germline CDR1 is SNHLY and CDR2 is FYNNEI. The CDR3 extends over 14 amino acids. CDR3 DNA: TGTGCCAGCAGTGAGGGGGGGCTGAGAGATACGCAGTATTTT. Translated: CASSEGGLRDTQYF. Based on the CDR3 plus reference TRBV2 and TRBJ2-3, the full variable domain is EPEVTQTPSHQVTQMGQEVILRCVPISNHLYFYWYRQILGQKVEFLVSFYNNEISEKSEIFDDQFSVERPDGSNFTLKIRSTKLEDSAMYFCASSEGGLRDTQYFGPGTRLTVL.

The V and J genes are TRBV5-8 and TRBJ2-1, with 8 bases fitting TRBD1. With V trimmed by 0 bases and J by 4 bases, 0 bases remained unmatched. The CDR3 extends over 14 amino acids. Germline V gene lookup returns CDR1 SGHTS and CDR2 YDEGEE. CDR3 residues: CASSLGTGYNEQFF. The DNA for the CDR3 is TGTGCCAGCAGCTTGGGGACAGGGTACAATGAGCAGTTCTTC.

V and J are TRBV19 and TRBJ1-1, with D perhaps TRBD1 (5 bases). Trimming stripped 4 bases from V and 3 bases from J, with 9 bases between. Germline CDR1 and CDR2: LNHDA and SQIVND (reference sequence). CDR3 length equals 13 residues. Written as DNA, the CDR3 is TGTGCCAGTAGTAGAGGCAGGGACACTGAAGCTTTCTTT. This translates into CASSRGRDTEAFF.

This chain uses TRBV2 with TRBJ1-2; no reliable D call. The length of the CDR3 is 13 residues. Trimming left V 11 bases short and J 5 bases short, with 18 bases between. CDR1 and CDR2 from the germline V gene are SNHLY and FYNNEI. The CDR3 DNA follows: TGTGCCGGGCTGGGGAGGTTGGGATATGGCTACACCTTC. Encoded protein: CAGLGRLGYGYTF.

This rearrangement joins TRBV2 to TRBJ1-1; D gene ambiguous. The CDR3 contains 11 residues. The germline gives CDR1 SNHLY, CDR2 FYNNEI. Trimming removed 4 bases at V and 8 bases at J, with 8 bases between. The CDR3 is CASSGGREAFF. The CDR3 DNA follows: TGTGCCAGCAGTGGAGGACGGGAAGCTTTCTTT.

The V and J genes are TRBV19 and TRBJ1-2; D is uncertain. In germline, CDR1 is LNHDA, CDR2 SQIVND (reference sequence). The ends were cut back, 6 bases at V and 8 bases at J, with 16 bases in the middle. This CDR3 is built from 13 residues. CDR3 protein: CASSDGLSEGYTF. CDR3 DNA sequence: TGTGCCAGTAGCGACGGTCTGTCCGAGGGCTACACCTTC.

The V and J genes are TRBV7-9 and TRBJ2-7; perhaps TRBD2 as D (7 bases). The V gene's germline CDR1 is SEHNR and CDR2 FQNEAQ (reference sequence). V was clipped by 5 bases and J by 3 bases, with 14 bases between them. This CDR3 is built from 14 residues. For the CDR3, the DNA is TGTGCCAGCAGCCGGGGGGCAGGATTCTACGAGCAGTACTTC. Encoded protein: CASSRGAGFYEQYF.

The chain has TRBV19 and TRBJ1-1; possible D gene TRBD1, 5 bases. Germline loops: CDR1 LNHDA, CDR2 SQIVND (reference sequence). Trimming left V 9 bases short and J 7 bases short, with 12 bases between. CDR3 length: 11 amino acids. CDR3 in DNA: TGTGCCAGCCGGACGGGGGATGAAGCTTTCTTT. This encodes CASRTGDEAFF.

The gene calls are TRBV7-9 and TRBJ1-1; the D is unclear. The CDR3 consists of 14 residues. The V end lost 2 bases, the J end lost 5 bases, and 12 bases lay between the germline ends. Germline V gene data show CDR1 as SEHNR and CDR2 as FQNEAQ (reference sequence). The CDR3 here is CASSLSTGGTEAFF. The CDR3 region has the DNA TGTGCCAGCAGCTTATCTACGGGAGGGACTGAAGCTTTCTTT.

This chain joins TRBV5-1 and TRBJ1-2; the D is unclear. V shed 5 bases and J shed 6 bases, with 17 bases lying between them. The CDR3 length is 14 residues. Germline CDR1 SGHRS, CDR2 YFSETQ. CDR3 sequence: CASSRDDGIDGYTF. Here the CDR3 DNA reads TGCGCCAGCAGTAGAGACGACGGGATAGATGGCTACACCTTC.

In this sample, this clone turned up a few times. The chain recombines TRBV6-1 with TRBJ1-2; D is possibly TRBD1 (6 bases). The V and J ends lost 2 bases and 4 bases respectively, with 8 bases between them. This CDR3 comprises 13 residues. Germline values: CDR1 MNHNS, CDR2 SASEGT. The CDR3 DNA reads TGTGCCAGCAGTGAAACAGGGACCTATGGCTACACCTTC. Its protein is CASSETGTYGYTF.

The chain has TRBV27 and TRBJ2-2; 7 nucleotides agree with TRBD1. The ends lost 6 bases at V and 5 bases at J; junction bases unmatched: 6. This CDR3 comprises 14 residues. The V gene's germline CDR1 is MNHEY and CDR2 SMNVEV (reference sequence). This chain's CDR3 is CASSWDSVTGELFF. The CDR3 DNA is TGTGCCAGCAGCTGGGACAGCGTGACCGGGGAGCTGTTTTTT.

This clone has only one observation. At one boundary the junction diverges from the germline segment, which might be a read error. CDR3 region: CASSRGLAGGLSNEQYF. The CDR3, as DNA: TGTGCCAGCAGCCGCGGACTAGCGGGGGGGCTCTCCAACGAGCAGTACTTC. The chain uses TRBV5-6 and TRBJ2-7, with 15 bases matching TRBD2. Germline CDR1 and CDR2: SGHDT and YYEEEE. This CDR3 spans 17 amino acids.

As DNA, the CDR3 is TGTGCCAGCACGGCAGGGGGCGTCGAGCTGTTTTTT. Translating it yields CASTAGGVELFF. The chain couples TRBV21-1 to TRBJ2-2; TRBD1 is the table's D call, not checked against the DNA. TRBV21-1 is noted as a pseudogene. This CDR3 has 12 residues.

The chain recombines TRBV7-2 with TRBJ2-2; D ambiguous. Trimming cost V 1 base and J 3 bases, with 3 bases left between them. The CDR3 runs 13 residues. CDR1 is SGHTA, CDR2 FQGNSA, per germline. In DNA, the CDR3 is TGTGCCAGCAGCTTAGACGACACCGGGGAGCTGTTTTTT. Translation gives CASSLDDTGELFF.

The CDR3 reads CASLTGGDAEAFF. For the CDR3, the DNA is TGTGCCAGCTTGACAGGGGGCGACGCTGAAGCTTTCTTT. The chain links TRBV7-9 to TRBJ1-1, with TRBD1 identical over 10 bases. Germline V gene sequence: CDR1 SEHNR, CDR2 FQNEAQ (reference sequence). With V trimmed by 8 bases and J by 6 bases, 6 bases remained unmatched. CDR3 length: 13 residues. The whole variable domain, remainder taken from reference TRBV7-9 and TRBJ1-1, is DTGVSQNPRHKITKRGQNVTFRCDPISEHNRLYWYRQTLGQGPEFLTYFQNEAQLEKSRLLSDRFSAERPKGSFSTLEIQRTEQGDSAMYLCASLTGGDAEAFFGQGTRLTVV.

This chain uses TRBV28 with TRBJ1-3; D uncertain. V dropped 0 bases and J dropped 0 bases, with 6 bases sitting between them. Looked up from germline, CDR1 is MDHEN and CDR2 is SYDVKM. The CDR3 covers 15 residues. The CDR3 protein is CASSLWGSSGNTIYF. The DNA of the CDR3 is TGTGCCAGCAGTTTATGGGGGAGCTCTGGAAACACCATATATTTT.

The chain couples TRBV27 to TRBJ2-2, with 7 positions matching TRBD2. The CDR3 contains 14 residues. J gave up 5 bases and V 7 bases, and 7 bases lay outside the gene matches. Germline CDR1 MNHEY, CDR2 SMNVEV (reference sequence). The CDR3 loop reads CASTVRGGTGELFF. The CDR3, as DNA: TGTGCCAGCACTGTGAGGGGAGGGACCGGGGAGCTGTTTTTT.

CDR3 amino acids: CASSLGNTIYF. The CDR3 DNA reads TGTGCCAGCAGTTTAGGAAACACCATATATTTT. V usage is TRBV12-3 or TRBV12-4 and J usage is TRBJ1-3; no clear D. Trimming removed 1 base at V and 5 bases at J, with 0 bases between. This CDR3 is built from 11 residues.

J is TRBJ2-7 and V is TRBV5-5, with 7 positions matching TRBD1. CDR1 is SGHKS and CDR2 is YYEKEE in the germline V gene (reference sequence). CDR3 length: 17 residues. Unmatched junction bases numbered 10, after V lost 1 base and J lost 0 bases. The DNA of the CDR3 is TGTGCCAGCAGCTTGACCGGTTTGGGGACAGCCTCCTACGAGCAGTACTTC. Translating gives CASSLTGLGTASYEQYF. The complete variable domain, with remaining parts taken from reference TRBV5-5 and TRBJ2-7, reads DAGVTQSPTHLIKTRGQQVTLRCSPISGHKSVSWYQQVLGQGPQFIFQYYEKEERGRGNFPDRFSARQFPNYSSELNVNALLLGDSALYLCASSLTGLGTASYEQYFGPGTRLTVT.

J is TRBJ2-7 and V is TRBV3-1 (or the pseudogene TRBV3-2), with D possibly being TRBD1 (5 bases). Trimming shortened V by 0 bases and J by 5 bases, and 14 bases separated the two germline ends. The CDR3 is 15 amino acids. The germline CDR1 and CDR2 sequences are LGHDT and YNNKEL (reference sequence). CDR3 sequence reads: CASSQDAAGLDEQYF. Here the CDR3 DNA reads TGTGCCAGCAGCCAAGATGCGGCAGGGTTAGACGAGCAGTACTTC.

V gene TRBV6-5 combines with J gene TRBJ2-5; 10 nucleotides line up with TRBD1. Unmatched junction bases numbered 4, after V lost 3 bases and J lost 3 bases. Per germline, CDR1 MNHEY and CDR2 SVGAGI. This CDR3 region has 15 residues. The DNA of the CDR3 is TGTGCCAGCAGTTATCGGGACAGGGGTGAAGAGACCCAGTACTTC. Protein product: CASSYRDRGEETQYF.

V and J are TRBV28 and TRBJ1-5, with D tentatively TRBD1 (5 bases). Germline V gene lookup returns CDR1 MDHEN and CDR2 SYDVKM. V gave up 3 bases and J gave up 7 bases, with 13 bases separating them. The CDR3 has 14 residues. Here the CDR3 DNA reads TGTGCCAGCAGTTTCCTTCTGGGGGACCAGCCCCAGCATTTT. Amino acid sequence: CASSFLLGDQPQHF.

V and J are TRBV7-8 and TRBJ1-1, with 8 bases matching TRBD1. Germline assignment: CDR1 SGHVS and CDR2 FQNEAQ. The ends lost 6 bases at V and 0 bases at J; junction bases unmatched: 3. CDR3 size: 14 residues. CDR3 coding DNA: TGTGCCAGCAGAATGGACAGGGTGAACACTGAAGCTTTCTTT. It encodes CASRMDRVNTEAFF.

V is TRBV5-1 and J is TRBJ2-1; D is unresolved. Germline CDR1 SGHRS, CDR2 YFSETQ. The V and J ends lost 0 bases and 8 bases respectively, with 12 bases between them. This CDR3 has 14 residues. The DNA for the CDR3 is TGCGCCAGCAGCTTGGTGACGATGACCGATGAGCAGTTCTTC. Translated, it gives CASSLVTMTDEQFF.

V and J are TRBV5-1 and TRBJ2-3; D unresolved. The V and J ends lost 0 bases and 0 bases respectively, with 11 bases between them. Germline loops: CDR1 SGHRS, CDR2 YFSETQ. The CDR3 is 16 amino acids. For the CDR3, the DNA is TGCGCCAGCAGCTTGGAGGGCAGGTCTAGCACAGATACGCAGTATTTT. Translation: CASSLEGRSSTDTQYF.

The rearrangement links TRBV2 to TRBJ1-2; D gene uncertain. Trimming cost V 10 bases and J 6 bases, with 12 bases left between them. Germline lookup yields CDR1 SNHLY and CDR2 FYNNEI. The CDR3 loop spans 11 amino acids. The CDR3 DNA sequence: TGTGCCACCACGACCTTGAATGGCTACACCTTC. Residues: CATTTLNGYTF.